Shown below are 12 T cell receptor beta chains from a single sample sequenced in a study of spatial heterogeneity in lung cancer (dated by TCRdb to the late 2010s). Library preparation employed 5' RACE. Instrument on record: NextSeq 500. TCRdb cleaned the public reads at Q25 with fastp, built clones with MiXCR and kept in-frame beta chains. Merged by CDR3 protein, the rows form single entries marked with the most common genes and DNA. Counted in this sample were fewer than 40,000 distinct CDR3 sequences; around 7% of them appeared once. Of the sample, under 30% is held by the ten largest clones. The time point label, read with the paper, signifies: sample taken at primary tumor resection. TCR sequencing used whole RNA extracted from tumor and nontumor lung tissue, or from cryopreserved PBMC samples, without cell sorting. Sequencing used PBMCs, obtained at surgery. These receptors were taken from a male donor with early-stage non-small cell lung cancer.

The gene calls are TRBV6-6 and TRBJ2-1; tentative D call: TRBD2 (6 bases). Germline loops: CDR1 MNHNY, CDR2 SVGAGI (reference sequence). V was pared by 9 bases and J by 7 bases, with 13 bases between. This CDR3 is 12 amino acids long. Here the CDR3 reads CASVLEGNEQFF. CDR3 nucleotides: TGTGCCAGTGTATTGGAGGGGAATGAGCAGTTCTTC.

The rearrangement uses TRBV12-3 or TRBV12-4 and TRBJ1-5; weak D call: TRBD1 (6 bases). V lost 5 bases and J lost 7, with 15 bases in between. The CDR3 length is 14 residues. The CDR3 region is CASSQDRWDQPQHF. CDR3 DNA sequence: TGTGCCAGCAGTCAGGACAGATGGGACCAGCCCCAGCATTTT.

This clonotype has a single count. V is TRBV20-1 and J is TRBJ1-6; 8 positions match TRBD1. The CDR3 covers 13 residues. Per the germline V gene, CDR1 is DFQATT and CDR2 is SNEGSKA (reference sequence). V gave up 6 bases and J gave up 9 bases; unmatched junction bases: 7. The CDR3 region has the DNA TGCAGTGCAAACCAGGGGGCGAGTTCACCCCTCCACTTT. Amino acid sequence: CSANQGASSPLHF.

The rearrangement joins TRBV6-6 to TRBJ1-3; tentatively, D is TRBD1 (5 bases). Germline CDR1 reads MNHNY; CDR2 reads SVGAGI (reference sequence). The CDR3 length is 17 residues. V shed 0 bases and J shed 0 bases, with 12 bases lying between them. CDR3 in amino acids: CASSYSLGRDSGNTIYF. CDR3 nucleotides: TGTGCCAGCAGTTACTCGTTGGGACGGGACTCTGGAAACACCATATATTTT.

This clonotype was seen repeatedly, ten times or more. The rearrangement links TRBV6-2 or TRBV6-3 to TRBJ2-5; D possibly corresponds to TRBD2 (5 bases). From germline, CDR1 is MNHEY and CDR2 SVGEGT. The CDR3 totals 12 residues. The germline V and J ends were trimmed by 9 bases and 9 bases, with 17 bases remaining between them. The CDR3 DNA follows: TGTGCCAGTTGCCACCCAGCGGAGGCCCAGTACTTC. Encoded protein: CASCHPAEAQYF.

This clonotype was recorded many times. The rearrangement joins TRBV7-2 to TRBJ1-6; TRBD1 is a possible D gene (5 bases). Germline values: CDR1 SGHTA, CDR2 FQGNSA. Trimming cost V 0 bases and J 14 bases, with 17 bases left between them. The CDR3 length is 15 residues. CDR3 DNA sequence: TGTGCCAGCAGCTTAGCGGTGTTTGGGGGAAAGGCCCTCCACTTT. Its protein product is CASSLAVFGGKALHF.

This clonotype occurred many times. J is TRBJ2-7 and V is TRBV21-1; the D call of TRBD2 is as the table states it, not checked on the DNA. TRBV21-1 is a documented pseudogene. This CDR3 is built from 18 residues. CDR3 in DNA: TGTGCCAGCAGCAAATATGCGGGAGGAAAACCCAGCTCCTACGAGCAGTACGTC. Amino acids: CASSKYAGGKPSSYEQYV.

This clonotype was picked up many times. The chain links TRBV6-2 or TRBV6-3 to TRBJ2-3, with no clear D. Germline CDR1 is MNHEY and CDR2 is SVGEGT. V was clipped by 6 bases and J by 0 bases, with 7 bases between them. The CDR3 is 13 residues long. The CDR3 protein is CASRASSTDTQYF. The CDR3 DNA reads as TGTGCCAGCAGAGCCTCTAGCACAGATACGCAGTATTTT.

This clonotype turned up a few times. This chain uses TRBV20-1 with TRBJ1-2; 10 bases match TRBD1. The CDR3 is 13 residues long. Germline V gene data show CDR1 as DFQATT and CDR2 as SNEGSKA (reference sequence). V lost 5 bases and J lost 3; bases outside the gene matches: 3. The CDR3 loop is CSAPGTGDYGYTF. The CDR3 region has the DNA TGCAGTGCTCCCGGGACAGGGGACTATGGCTACACCTTC.

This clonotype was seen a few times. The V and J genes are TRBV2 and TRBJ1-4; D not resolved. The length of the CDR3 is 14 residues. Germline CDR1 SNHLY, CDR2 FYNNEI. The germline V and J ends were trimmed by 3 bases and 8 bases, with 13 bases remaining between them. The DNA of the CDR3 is TGTGCCAGCAGTGATTGGGGTGGGAACGAAAAACTGTTTTTT. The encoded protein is CASSDWGGNEKLFF.

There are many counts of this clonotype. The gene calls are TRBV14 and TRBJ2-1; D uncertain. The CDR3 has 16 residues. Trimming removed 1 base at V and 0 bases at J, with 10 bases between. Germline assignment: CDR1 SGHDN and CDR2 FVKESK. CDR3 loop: CASSQVQQSSYNEQFF. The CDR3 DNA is TGTGCCAGCAGCCAAGTCCAGCAGAGCTCCTACAATGAGCAGTTCTTC.

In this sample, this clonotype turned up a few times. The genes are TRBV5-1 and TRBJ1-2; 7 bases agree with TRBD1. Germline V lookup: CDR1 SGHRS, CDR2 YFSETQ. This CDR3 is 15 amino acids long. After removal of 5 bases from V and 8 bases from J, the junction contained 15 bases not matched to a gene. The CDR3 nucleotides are TGCGCCAGCAGGGCGGGACAGCCGAAGTACGGAGGCTACACCTTC. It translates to CASRAGQPKYGGYTF.